A single TCR beta chain is shown here with its context. The antigen is undetermined. Trimming took 1 base from V and 1 from J, leaving 7 bases between them. Germline CDR1 LNHDA, CDR2 SQIVND (reference sequence). This CDR3 spans 14 amino acids. These data belong to a study of shared clonotypes between healthy human individuals. Study-wide results and caveats: A handful of donors showed sharing of roughly 5% of naive CD4 clonotypes. Clonotype sharing among donors likely depends on sequencing depth.

On sorted subsets, replicate PCRs used 150 to 250 ng DNA, or tens of thousands of T cell genomes. The repertoire was sequenced with immunoSEQ multiplex PCR; TCRdb's copy has only in-frame clones and lacks some. The profile shows about 1.4 million clones, approximately 96% of them singletons. The sequence was collected from a man younger than 40 in good health. Sequences were obtained from naive CD4+ T cells sorted from blood. As to subset: CD45RA+ positively selected. The chain combines TRBV19 with TRBJ1-1; D gene unclear. The CDR3 spells CASSIGAGNTEAFF. CDR3 nucleotide sequence: TGTGCCAGTAGTATAGGCGCGGGGAACACTGAAGCTTTCTTT. Full variable domain (outside the CDR3, taken from reference TRBV19 and TRBJ1-1): DGGITQSPKYLFRKEGQNVTLSCEQNLNHDAMYWYRQDPGQGLRLIYYSQIVNDFQKGDIAEGYSVSREKKESFPLTVTSAQKNPTAFYLCASSIGAGNTEAFFGQGTRLTVV.